Below, one TCR beta chain is given with its context. Generated by immunoSEQ multiplex PCR, the TCRdb table keeps only in-frame clones and is missing some. The table shows about 330,000 clones, with 92% occurring only once. With 2 bases clipped from V and 3 bases from J, the junction kept 7 bases outside the gene matches. The CDR3 extends over 15 amino acids. Germline CDR1 is MDHEN and CDR2 is SYDVKM. The data stem from a study of blood T cell repertoires in COVID-19. The sequence was collected from a woman aged 30 to 39 who had recovered from COVID-19. Sequenced: PBMCs or T cells enriched from blood (not recorded which). The genes are TRBV28 and TRBJ2-7, with 7 bases matching TRBD2. DNA of the CDR3: TGTGCCAGCAGTTTAAGGTGGCGGGGGAGCTACGAGCAGTACTTC. Translated, it gives CASSLRWRGSYEQYF.